This T cell receptor beta chain was recorded in a study of identical twins. This clonotype was detected a few times. What it binds is unknown. The V gene lost 5 bases and the J gene lost 8 bases, with 12 bases spanning the gap. The CDR3 covers 12 residues. Germline assignment: CDR1 LGHNT and CDR2 FRNRAP. Broader study findings: Fewer insertions marked abundant cord blood beta clonotypes; young adult naive trended weakly, memory not at all. Cross-sectional statistical analysis, not tracking of the same donors, underpinned the conclusions.

A universal primer site was created by template switching, with the cDNA bearing unique molecular identifiers. TCRdb recomputed calls from the 5' RACE reads with MiXCR, one row per CDR3 protein. The sample consists of 1.5 million to 2 million distinct CDR3 sequences, roughly 35% of them appearing once. The sample consisted of cord blood. This chain links TRBV12-5 with TRBJ1-2, with TRBD1 as a possible D gene (6 bases). This clonotype was obtained from a newborn girl in good health. The DNA of the CDR3 is TGTGCTAGTGGTGCAGGGGTTGGCGGCTACACCTTC. Protein product: CASGAGVGGYTF.